This T cell receptor beta chain was sequenced in a study of blood T cell repertoires in COVID-19. Study background: The origin of the acute and convalescent COVID-19 samples was the United States, Italy and Spain. From T cells, B-cell-depleted T cells, or PBMCs came the material, which was cDNA or gDNA.

The CDR3 totals 15 residues. Trimming stripped 7 bases from V and 0 bases from J, with 15 bases between. Germline lookup yields CDR1 ENHRY and CDR2 SYGVKD. This clone was seen only once. Original analysis: Reference gene primers were amplified, and this amplification served to estimate nucleated cell counts. Here immunoSEQ multiplex PCR was the method, and the copy in TCRdb shows in-frame clones only, minus some. V and J calls and clone size are as listed in that table; D and trimming were resolved from the DNA. The top ten clones hold 1.8% of a sample with 130,000 to 150,000 clones, approximately 88% of them seen once.

This TCR came from a man between 65 and 85 years old with acute or convalescent COVID-19. This chain uses TRBV10-3 with TRBJ1-2; D ambiguous. Sequenced: peripheral blood. Here the CDR3 reads CAIMPGSDPNYGYTF. In DNA form, the CDR3 reads TGTGCCATCATGCCCGGCAGCGATCCTAACTATGGCTACACCTTC.